These 23 T cell receptor beta chains were sequenced from one sample in a study of regulatory T cells in long-lasting Graves disease. Indicated time point: persistent/refractory GD, antithyroid drugs over 5 years with positive TRAb. Isolated PBMC RNA provided the starting material for the TCR library. Researchers made TCR beta libraries by using iRepertoire HTBI primers and running Arm-PCR on CDR3 regions. TCRdb used MiXCR to reprocess the multiplex PCR reads, holding one entry per CDR3 protein. The sample yields more than 650,000 distinct CDR3 sequences, 25% to 35% seen once. The starting material was peripheral blood mononuclear cells (PBMCs), obtained when the disease was refractory, from a patient treated with antithyroid drugs. These receptors all stem from a female donor with Graves disease.

V and J are TRBV12-5 and TRBJ2-2; the D gene is possibly TRBD2 (5 bases). Germline V gene data show CDR1 as LGHNT and CDR2 as FRNRAP. The CDR3 consists of 18 residues. The germline V and J ends were trimmed by 0 bases and 5 bases, with 19 bases remaining between them. In DNA, the CDR3 is TGTGCTAGTGGTTTGGTACTTGGTGCGGGCCACCTTACCGGGGAGCTGTTTTTT. Residues: CASGLVLGAGHLTGELFF.

This clonotype was seen a handful of times. The chain recombines TRBV15 with TRBJ1-1, with a tentative D call TRBD1 (6 bases). The length of the CDR3 is 14 residues. Germline CDR1 LNHNV, CDR2 YYDKDF (reference sequence). The ends were cut back, 0 bases at V and 5 bases at J, with 10 bases in the middle. CDR3 sequence (DNA): TGTGCCACCAGCAGAGAGTGGCAGGGGACTGAAGCTTTCTTT. Encoded protein: CATSREWQGTEAFF.

This clonotype was recorded only once. The chain has TRBV30 and TRBJ1-5; D possibly corresponds to TRBD1 (6 bases). V was pared by 3 bases and J by 5 bases, with 14 bases between. Germline CDR1 GTSNPN, CDR2 SVGIG (reference sequence). This CDR3 spans 14 amino acids. In DNA, the CDR3 is TGTGCCTGGAGCCAGGGGTCTAGGGATCAGCCCCAGCATTTT. Translation gives CAWSQGSRDQPQHF.

In this sample, this clonotype turned up a few times. The chain has TRBV7-9 and TRBJ2-5, with 7 bases lining up with TRBD2. With 5 bases clipped from V and 5 bases from J, the junction kept 11 bases outside the gene matches. The germline V gene has CDR1 SEHNR and CDR2 FQNEAQ (reference sequence). This CDR3 spans 15 amino acids. In DNA form, the CDR3 reads TGTGCCAGCAGCAATATCCTAGCGGTGATGGAGACCCAGTACTTC. Its translation: CASSNILAVMETQYF. The variable domain in full, with the rest retrieved from reference TRBV7-9 and TRBJ2-5, is DTGVSQNPRHKITKRGQNVTFRCDPISEHNRLYWYRQTLGQGPEFLTYFQNEAQLEKSRLLSDRFSAERPKGSFSTLEIQRTEQGDSAMYLCASSNILAVMETQYFGPGTRLLVL.

The chain joins TRBV5-6 to TRBJ2-7; 15 bases agree with TRBD2. The CDR3 runs 17 residues. Germline CDR1 SGHDT, CDR2 YYEEEE. Losses at the gene ends were 3 bases for V and 3 bases for J; bases not matched to a gene: 7. DNA of the CDR3: TGTGCCAGCAGCTCTCCCCGGGGACTAGCGGGAGGCTACGAGCAGTACTTC. As protein: CASSSPRGLAGGYEQYF. Full variable domain (missing parts from reference TRBV5-6 and TRBJ2-7): DAGVTQSPTHLIKTRGQQVTLRCSPKSGHDTVSWYQQALGQGPQFIFQYYEEEERQRGNFPDRFSGHQFPNYSSELNVNALLLGDSALYLCASSSPRGLAGGYEQYFGPGTRLTVT.

This clonotype was recorded at least ten times. One end of the junction does not line up with germline, which may come from a read error. The V and J genes are TRBV5-1 and TRBJ2-7; 10 bases match TRBD2. CDR3 size: 14 residues. Germline CDR1 reads SGHRS; CDR2 reads YFSETQ. The CDR3 sequence is CASSLAGGGHEQYF. CDR3 bases: TGTGCCAGCAGCTTAGCGGGAGGTGGCCACGAGCAGTACTTC.

This chain uses TRBV30 with TRBJ1-2; 7 bases are shared with TRBD1. Losses at the gene ends were 4 bases for V and 4 bases for J; bases not matched to a gene: 9. This CDR3 is 14 amino acids long. Per germline, CDR1 GTSNPN and CDR2 SVGIG (reference sequence). CDR3: CAWTHSDRVYGYTF. The CDR3 nucleotides read TGTGCCTGGACCCACTCCGACAGGGTCTATGGCTACACCTTC. Variable domain in full (rest from reference TRBV30 and TRBJ1-2): SQTIHQWPATLVQPVGSPLSLECTVEGTSNPNLYWYRQAAGRGLQLLFYSVGIGQISSEVPQNLSASRPQDRQFILSSKKLLLSDSGFYLCAWTHSDRVYGYTFGSGTRLTVV.

This clonotype was seen a few times. This may be a read error: a much more frequent sequence differs by one nucleotide. The V gene is TRBV2, the J gene TRBJ1-5, with D possibly matching TRBD1 (5 bases). The germline V gene encodes CDR1 SNHLY and CDR2 FYNNEI. The CDR3 is made up of 15 amino acids. In DNA, the CDR3 is TGTGTCAGCAGCACTTCATCGGGGCTCAATCAGCCCCAGCATTTT. Translating gives CVSSTSSGLNQPQHF.

There are a few counts of this clonotype. The chain employs TRBV3-1 and TRBJ2-2, with TRBD2 matching 9 bases. Looked up from germline, CDR1 is LGHDT and CDR2 is YNNKEL (reference sequence). Germline trimming cut 0 bases from V and 9 bases from J; bases unmatched to any gene: 11. The CDR3 contains 17 residues. The CDR3 DNA reads as TGTGCCAGCAGCCAAGAAATCGGCGGGAGGGCCTCAAGGGAGCTGTTTTTT. Protein product: CASSQEIGGRASRELFF.

The rearrangement uses TRBV2 and TRBJ2-6, with D unclear. In germline, CDR1 is SNHLY, CDR2 FYNNEI. Trimming shortened V by 5 bases and J by 1 base, and 9 bases separated the two germline ends. This CDR3 spans 15 amino acids. The CDR3 region is CASSRMDSGANVLTF. The CDR3 DNA follows: TGTGCCAGCAGTAGGATGGATTCTGGGGCCAACGTCCTGACTTTC.

The genes are TRBV6-1 and TRBJ1-3; maybe TRBD1 (5 bases). Germline V gene data show CDR1 as MNHNS and CDR2 as SASEGT. The CDR3 is 16 residues long. V was pared by 6 bases and J by 0 bases, with 15 bases between. CDR3 sequence (DNA): TGTGCCAGCAGCCGAGACAGTCGAAGCTCTGGAAACACCATATATTTT. The encoded protein is CASSRDSRSSGNTIYF.

The V and J genes are TRBV20-1 and TRBJ2-7, with 10 nucleotides matching TRBD2. V trimming: 7 bases; J trimming: 1 base; junction bases outside the gene matches: 1. CDR1 DFQATT and CDR2 SNEGSKA come from the germline V gene (reference sequence). This CDR3 region has 12 residues. As DNA, the CDR3 is TGCAGTGGGACTAGCGGTTCCTACGAGCAGTACTTC. It yields the protein CSGTSGSYEQYF.

In this sample, this clonotype turned up many times. CDR3 amino acids: CASSISGEYEQYF. In DNA form, the CDR3 reads TGTGCCAGCAGCATCTCTGGCGAGTACGAGCAGTACTTC. The V call is TRBV11-2, the J call TRBJ2-7; D is ambiguous. The CDR3 runs to 13 residues. Germline V gene data show CDR1 as SGHAT and CDR2 as FQNNGV. V dropped 5 bases and J dropped 4 bases, with 12 bases sitting between them. The whole variable domain, filled in from reference TRBV11-2 and TRBJ2-7, reads EAGVAQSPRYKIIEKRQSVAFWCNPISGHATLYWYQQILGQGPKLLIQFQNNGVVDDSQLPKDRFSAERLKGVDSTLKIQPAKLEDSAVYLCASSISGEYEQYFGPGTRLTVT.

The genes are TRBV25-1 and TRBJ2-2; D ambiguous. The germline V gene has CDR1 MGHDK and CDR2 SYGVNS. The CDR3 extends over 13 amino acids. V dropped 4 bases and J dropped 6 bases, with 9 bases sitting between them. This CDR3 reads CASSALGPGELFF. DNA of the CDR3: TGTGCCAGCAGTGCCCTAGGGCCCGGGGAGCTGTTTTTT.

This clonotype has at least ten counts. The chain couples TRBV3-1 to TRBJ1-1; D is perhaps TRBD1 (6 bases). The CDR3 length is 13 residues. Germline values: CDR1 LGHDT, CDR2 YNNKEL (reference sequence). Trimming stripped 1 base from V and 4 bases from J, with 7 bases between. CDR3 amino acids: CASSQGTVTEAFF. CDR3 sequence (DNA): TGTGCCAGCAGCCAAGGGACAGTCACTGAAGCTTTCTTT. Looking up the rest from reference TRBV3-1 and TRBJ1-1 gives the full variable domain: DTAVSQTPKYLVTQMGNDKSIKCEQNLGHDTMYWYKQDSKKFLKIMFSYNNKELIINETVPNRFSPKSPDKAHLNLHINSLELGDSAVYFCASSQGTVTEAFFGQGTRLTVV.

This chain links TRBV6-5 with TRBJ2-7; 7 nucleotides match TRBD1. The germline CDR1 and CDR2 sequences are MNHEY and SVGAGI. With V trimmed by 2 bases and J by 3 bases, 7 bases remained unmatched. The length of the CDR3 is 15 residues. CDR3 amino acids: CASSYVPGQHYEQYF. As DNA, the CDR3 is TGTGCCAGCAGTTACGTTCCGGGACAGCACTACGAGCAGTACTTC.

This clonotype was picked up a small number of times. The junction and the germline gene differ at one end; a read error may be behind it. The gene calls are TRBV12-3 or TRBV12-4 and TRBJ1-1, with unresolved D. The CDR3 is 13 residues long. This CDR3 is CVSSLKVNTEAFF. The CDR3 DNA reads as TGTGTCAGCAGTTTAAAAGTGAACACTGAAGCTTTCTTT.

This clonotype has only a few counts. The junction shows a germline mismatch at one end, possibly a read error. The V and J genes are TRBV5-1 and TRBJ1-4, with TRBD1 matching over 10 bases. Germline assignment: CDR1 SGHRS and CDR2 YFSETQ. The CDR3 has 15 amino acids. CDR3 DNA sequence: TGTGCCAGCAGCTTGTCCCGGGACAGGGGCGAAAAACTGTTTTTT. Its translation: CASSLSRDRGEKLFF.

This clonotype was counted at least ten times. J is TRBJ1-1 and V is TRBV15; 8 nucleotides agree with TRBD1. Germline loops: CDR1 LNHNV, CDR2 YYDKDF (reference sequence). Trimming removed 4 bases from V and 1 base from J; junction bases left unmatched: 5. This CDR3 is built from 15 residues. In DNA, the CDR3 is TGTGCCACCAGCATGACCGGGACAGGGAACACTGAAGCTTTCTTT. Amino acids: CATSMTGTGNTEAFF.

A few counts support this clonotype. The chain couples TRBV30 to TRBJ1-5; TRBD1 agrees at 7 bases. The ends lost 2 bases at V and 3 bases at J; junction bases unmatched: 7. The CDR3 runs to 15 residues. CDR1 GTSNPN and CDR2 SVGIG come from the germline V gene (reference sequence). The CDR3 loop is CAWSPLGGSNQPQHF. In DNA form, the CDR3 reads TGTGCCTGGAGTCCCCTAGGGGGCTCCAATCAGCCCCAGCATTTT.

In its sample, this clonotype was seen a few times. The V call is TRBV28, the J call TRBJ2-2; tentative D call: TRBD1 (5 bases). The CDR3 extends over 15 amino acids. V was shortened by 3 bases and J by 4 bases, with 12 bases between the two germline ends. The germline CDR1 and CDR2 sequences are MDHEN and SYDVKM. CDR3 bases: TGTGCCAGCAGTTTCCTCAAGGGGCCCACCGGGGAGCTGTTTTTT. Translated: CASSFLKGPTGELFF.

This clonotype has more than one count but fewer than ten. The genes are TRBV3-1 and TRBJ1-2; 7 bases are a match to TRBD1. V gave up 0 bases and J gave up 0 bases; unmatched junction bases: 4. This CDR3 contains 16 residues. CDR1 and CDR2 (germline): LGHDT, YNNKEL (reference sequence). CDR3 DNA sequence: TGTGCCAGCAGCCAAGATTGGCAGGGGGCTAACTATGGCTACACCTTC. It translates to CASSQDWQGANYGYTF.

This clonotype was detected only a few times. This rearrangement joins TRBV5-5 to TRBJ1-1; D might be TRBD1 (5 bases). CDR1 is SGHKS and CDR2 is YYEKEE in the germline V gene (reference sequence). Trimming stripped 0 bases from V and 1 base from J, with 10 bases between. The CDR3 is 15 amino acids. CDR3 nucleotides: TGTGCCAGCAGCTTGGGGGGCAGTTCGAACACTGAAGCTTTCTTT. Amino acids: CASSLGGSSNTEAFF.